This T cell receptor (beta chain) was sequenced for a study of control samples from healthy donors and cancer patients. This table comes from immunoSEQ multiplex PCR, and its TCRdb copy is limited to in-frame clones, with some not included. The sample contains about 150,000 clones, around 92% of which appear only once. Germline V gene sequence: CDR1 LNHDA, CDR2 SQIVND (reference sequence). This CDR3 is built from 15 residues. The trim removed 7 bases at V and 4 bases at J, leaving 6 bases unmatched. The source of this sequence is a woman in her thirties or forties in good health. Source material: blood. The chain links TRBV19 to TRBJ2-5; 13 bases match TRBD2. Here the CDR3 DNA reads TGTGCCAGTACCTCACTAGCGGGGGGGCTAGAGACCCAGTACTTC. Its protein is CASTSLAGGLETQYF.